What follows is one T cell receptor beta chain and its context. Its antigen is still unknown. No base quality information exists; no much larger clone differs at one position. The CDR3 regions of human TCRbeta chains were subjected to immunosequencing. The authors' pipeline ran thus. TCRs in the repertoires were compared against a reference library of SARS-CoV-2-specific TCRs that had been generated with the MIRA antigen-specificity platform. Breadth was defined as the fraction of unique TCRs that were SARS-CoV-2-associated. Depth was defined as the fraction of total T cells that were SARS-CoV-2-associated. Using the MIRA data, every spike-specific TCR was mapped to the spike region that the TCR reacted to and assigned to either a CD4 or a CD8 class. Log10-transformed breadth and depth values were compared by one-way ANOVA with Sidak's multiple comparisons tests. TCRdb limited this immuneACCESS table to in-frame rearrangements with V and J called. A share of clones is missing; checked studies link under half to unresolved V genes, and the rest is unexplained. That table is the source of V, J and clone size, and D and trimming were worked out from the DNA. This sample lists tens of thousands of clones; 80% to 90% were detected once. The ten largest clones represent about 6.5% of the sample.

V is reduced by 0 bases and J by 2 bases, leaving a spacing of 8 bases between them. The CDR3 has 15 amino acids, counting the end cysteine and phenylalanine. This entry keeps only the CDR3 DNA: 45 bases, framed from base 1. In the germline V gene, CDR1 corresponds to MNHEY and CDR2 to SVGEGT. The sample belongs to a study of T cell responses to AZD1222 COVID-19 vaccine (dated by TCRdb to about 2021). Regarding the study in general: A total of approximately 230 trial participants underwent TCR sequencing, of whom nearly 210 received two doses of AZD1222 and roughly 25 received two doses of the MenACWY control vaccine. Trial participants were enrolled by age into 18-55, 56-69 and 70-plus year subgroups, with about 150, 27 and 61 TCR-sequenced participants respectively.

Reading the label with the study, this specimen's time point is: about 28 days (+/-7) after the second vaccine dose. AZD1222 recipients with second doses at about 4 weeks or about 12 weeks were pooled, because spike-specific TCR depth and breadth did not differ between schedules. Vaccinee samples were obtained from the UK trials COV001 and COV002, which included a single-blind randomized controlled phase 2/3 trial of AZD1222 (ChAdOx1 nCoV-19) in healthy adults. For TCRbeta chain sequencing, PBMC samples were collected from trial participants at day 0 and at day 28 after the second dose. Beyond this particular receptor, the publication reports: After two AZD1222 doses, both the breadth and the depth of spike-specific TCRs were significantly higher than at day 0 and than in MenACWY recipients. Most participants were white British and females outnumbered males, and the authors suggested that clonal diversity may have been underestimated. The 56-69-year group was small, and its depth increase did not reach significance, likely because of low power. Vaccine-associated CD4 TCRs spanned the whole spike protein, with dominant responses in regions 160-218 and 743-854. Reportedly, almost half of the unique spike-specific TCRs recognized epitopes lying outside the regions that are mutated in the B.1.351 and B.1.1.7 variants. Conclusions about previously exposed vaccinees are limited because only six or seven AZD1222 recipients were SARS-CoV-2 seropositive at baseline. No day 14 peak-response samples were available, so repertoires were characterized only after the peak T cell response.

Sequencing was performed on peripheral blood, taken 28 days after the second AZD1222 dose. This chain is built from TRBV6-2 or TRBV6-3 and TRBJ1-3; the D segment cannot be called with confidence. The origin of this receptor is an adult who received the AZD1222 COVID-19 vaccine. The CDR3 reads CASSYSTDTGNTIYF. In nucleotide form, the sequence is TGTGCCAGCAGTTACTCGACGGATACTGGAAACACCATATATTTT.